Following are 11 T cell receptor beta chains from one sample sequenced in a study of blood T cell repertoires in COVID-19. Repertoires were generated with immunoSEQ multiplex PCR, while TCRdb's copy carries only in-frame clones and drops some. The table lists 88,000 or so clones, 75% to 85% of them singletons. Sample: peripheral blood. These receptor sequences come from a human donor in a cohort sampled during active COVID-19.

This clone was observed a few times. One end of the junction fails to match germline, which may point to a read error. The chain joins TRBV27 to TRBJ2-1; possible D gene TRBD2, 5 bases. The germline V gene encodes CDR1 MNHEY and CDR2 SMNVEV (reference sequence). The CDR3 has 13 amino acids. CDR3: CASSLNGHEGVVF. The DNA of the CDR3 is TGTGCCAGCAGTTTAAACGGCCACGAGGGAGTGGTCTTC.

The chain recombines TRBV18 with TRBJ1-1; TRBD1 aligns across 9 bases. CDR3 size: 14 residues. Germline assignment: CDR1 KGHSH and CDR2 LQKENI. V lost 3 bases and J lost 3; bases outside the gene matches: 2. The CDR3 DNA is TGTGCCAGCTCACCGGACAGGGGAGACACTGAAGCTTTCTTT. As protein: CASSPDRGDTEAFF.

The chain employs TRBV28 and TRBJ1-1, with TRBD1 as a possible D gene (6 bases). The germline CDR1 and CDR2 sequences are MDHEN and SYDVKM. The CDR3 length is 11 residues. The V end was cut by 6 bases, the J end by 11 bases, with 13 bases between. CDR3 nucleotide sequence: TGTGCCAGCAGCCTCGATAGGGGGGCTTTCTTT. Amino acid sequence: CASSLDRGAFF.

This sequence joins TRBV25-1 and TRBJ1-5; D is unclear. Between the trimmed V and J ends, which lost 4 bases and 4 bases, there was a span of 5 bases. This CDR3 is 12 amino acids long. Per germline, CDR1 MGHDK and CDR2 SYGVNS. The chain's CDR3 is CASSGQNQPQHF. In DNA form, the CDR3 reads TGTGCCAGCAGTGGGCAAAATCAGCCCCAGCATTTT.

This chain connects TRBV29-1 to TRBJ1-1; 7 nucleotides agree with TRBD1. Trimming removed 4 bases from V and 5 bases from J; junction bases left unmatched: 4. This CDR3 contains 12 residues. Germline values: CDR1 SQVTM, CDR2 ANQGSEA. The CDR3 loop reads CSVVPTGTEAFF. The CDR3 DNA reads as TGCAGCGTTGTACCGACAGGGACTGAAGCTTTCTTT.

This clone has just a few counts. This CDR3 is CATSREGGSRGYTF. CDR3 sequence (DNA): TGTGCCACCAGCAGAGAAGGGGGCAGCCGGGGCTACACCTTC. The chain is built from TRBV15 and TRBJ1-2; the match to TRBD1 covers 7 bases. Germline values: CDR1 LNHNV, CDR2 YYDKDF (reference sequence). The V and J ends lost 0 bases and 8 bases, in that order; junction bases with no gene match: 6. The CDR3 runs to 14 residues.

In DNA form, the CDR3 reads TGTGCCAGCAGTGAACAGGGGGCAACTGAAGCTTTCTTT. Translation gives CASSEQGATEAFF. The chain carries TRBV2 and TRBJ1-1; 8 nucleotides line up with TRBD1. With V trimmed by 2 bases and J by 5 bases, 1 base remained unmatched. The CDR3 length is 13 residues. CDR1 SNHLY and CDR2 FYNNEI come from the germline V gene.

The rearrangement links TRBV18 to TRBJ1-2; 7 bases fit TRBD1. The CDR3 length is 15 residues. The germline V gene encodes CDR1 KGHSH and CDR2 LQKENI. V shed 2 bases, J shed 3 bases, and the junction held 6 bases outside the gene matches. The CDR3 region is CASSPTTGVHYGYTF. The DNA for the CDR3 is TGTGCCAGCTCACCAACTACAGGGGTTCACTATGGCTACACCTTC.

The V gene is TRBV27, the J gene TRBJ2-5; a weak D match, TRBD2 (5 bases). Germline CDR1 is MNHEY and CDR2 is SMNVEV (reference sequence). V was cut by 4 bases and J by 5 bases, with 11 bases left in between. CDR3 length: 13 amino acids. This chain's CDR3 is CASSSRPGETQYF. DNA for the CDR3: TGTGCCAGCAGTTCGAGACCGGGGGAGACCCAGTACTTC.

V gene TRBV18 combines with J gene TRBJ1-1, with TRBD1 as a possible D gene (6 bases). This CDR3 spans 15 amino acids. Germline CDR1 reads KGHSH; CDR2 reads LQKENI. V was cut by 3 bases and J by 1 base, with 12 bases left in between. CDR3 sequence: CASSPSQQGNTEAFF. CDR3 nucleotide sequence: TGTGCCAGCTCACCCTCCCAACAGGGGAACACTGAAGCTTTCTTT.

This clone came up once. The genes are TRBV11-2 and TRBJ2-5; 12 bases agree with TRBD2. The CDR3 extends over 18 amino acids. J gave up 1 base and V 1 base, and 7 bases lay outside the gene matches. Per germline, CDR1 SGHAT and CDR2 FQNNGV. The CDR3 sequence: CASSLVLAGGPGQETQYF. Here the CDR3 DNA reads TGTGCCAGCAGCTTAGTACTAGCGGGAGGCCCCGGCCAAGAGACCCAGTACTTC.